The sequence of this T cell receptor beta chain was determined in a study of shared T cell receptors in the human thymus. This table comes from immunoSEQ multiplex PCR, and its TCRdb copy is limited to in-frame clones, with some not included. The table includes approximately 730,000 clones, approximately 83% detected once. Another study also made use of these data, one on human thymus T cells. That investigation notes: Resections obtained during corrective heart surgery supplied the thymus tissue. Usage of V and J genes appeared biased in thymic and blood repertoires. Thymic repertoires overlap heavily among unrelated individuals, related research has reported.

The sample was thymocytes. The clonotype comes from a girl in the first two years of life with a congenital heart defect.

In DNA, the CDR3 is TGTGCCAGCAGTTTCGACACCTTAGGCAATGAGCAGTTCTTC. Translation gives CASSFDTLGNEQFF. The V gene is TRBV27, the J gene TRBJ2-1; D uncertain. Trimming removed 3 bases at V and 6 bases at J, with 12 bases between. Germline V gene data show CDR1 as MNHEY and CDR2 as SMNVEV (reference sequence). The CDR3 consists of 14 residues.